These 15 T cell receptor beta chains came from one sample sequenced in a study of blood T cell repertoires in COVID-19. Here immunoSEQ multiplex PCR was the method, and the copy in TCRdb shows in-frame clones only, minus some. The table lists fewer than 300,000 clones, roughly 92% of them singletons. The sample comprised peripheral blood. These receptors came from a woman aged 30 to 39 with COVID-19, enrolled during active disease.

The V and J genes are TRBV7-8 and TRBJ2-3; 9 positions agree with TRBD1. The CDR3 is 14 amino acids. Germline CDR1 reads SGHVS; CDR2 reads FQNEAQ. J gave up 5 bases and V 6 bases, and 6 bases lay outside the gene matches. This CDR3 reads CASRNRGRVDTQYF. The CDR3 bases are TGTGCCAGCAGGAACAGGGGGCGCGTAGATACGCAGTATTTT. Supplemented by reference TRBV7-8 and TRBJ2-3, the full variable domain reads GAGVSQSPRYKVAKRGQDVALRCDPISGHVSLFWYQQALGQGPEFLTYFQNEAQLDKSGLPSDRFFAERPEGSVSTLKIQRTQQEDSAVYLCASRNRGRVDTQYFGPGTRLTVL.

V is TRBV12-5 and J is TRBJ2-3, with D perhaps matching TRBD2 (5 bases). This CDR3 region has 15 residues. The germline gives CDR1 LGHNT, CDR2 FRNRAP. Trimming shortened V by 5 bases and J by 0 bases, and 12 bases separated the two germline ends. The DNA of the CDR3 is TGTGCTAGTGGTAGAGGGCTGGCTAGCACAGATACGCAGTATTTT. Its translation: CASGRGLASTDTQYF.

The rearrangement joins TRBV7-9 to TRBJ1-1; D uncertain. The CDR3 consists of 13 residues. Trimming pared 4 bases from V and 1 base from J, leaving 7 bases between. Germline V gene sequence: CDR1 SEHNR, CDR2 FQNEAQ (reference sequence). Here the CDR3 reads CASSSAPNTEAFF. In DNA form, the CDR3 reads TGTGCCAGCAGCTCCGCGCCGAACACTGAAGCTTTCTTT.

This chain joins TRBV27 and TRBJ2-7, with 9 bases matching TRBD1. There are 15 residues in the CDR3. Germline V lookup: CDR1 MNHEY, CDR2 SMNVEV (reference sequence). The V gene end was trimmed by 3 bases and the J gene end by 0 bases; junction bases not matched to a gene: 3. This chain's CDR3 is CASSFSTGGSYEQYF. CDR3 nucleotides: TGTGCCAGCAGTTTTTCGACAGGGGGCTCCTACGAGCAGTACTTC.

The V gene is TRBV7-9, the J gene TRBJ1-1; 7 positions agree with TRBD1. This CDR3 has 13 amino acids. The V gene's germline CDR1 is SEHNR and CDR2 FQNEAQ (reference sequence). Germline trimming cut 5 bases from V and 7 bases from J; bases unmatched to any gene: 7. In DNA form, the CDR3 reads TGTGCCAGCAGCCCAGCAAACAGGGGTGAAGCTTTCTTT. This sequence encodes CASSPANRGEAFF. The complete variable domain, with remaining parts taken from reference TRBV7-9 and TRBJ1-1, reads DTGVSQNPRHKITKRGQNVTFRCDPISEHNRLYWYRQTLGQGPEFLTYFQNEAQLEKSRLLSDRFSAERPKGSFSTLEIQRTEQGDSAMYLCASSPANRGEAFFGQGTRLTVV.

The CDR3 loop reads CASSVGQRSYEQYF. In nucleotides, the CDR3 is TGTGCCAGTAGTGTGGGACAGCGGTCCTACGAGCAGTACTTC. The chain couples TRBV19 to TRBJ2-7, with 7 bases aligning to TRBD1. Per the germline V gene, CDR1 is LNHDA and CDR2 is SQIVND (reference sequence). This CDR3 comprises 14 residues. Trimming took 5 bases from V and 1 from J; bases not matched to a gene: 5.

The chain joins TRBV7-8 to TRBJ1-1; weak D call: TRBD1 (5 bases). The CDR3 runs 14 residues. The germline V and J ends were trimmed by 4 bases and 2 bases, with 11 bases remaining between them. Germline CDR1 SGHVS, CDR2 FQNEAQ. The CDR3 region has the DNA TGTGCCAGCAGCTCCTTAACAGGTAACACTGAAGCTTTCTTT. This translates into CASSSLTGNTEAFF.

This chain uses TRBV19 with TRBJ2-6, with D maybe TRBD1 (6 bases). The CDR3 sequence is 16 residues long. Trimming removed 6 bases at V and 1 base at J, with 13 bases between. Germline V gives CDR1 LNHDA, CDR2 SQIVND (reference sequence). The CDR3 protein is CASRDRIGSGANVLTF. The CDR3 region has the DNA TGTGCCAGTAGAGACAGGATAGGGTCTGGGGCCAACGTCCTGACTTTC.

The chain combines TRBV7-2 with TRBJ1-6; no definite D call. The ends were cut back, 1 base at V and 7 bases at J, with 17 bases in the middle. The CDR3 has 17 amino acids. Looked up from germline, CDR1 is SGHTA and CDR2 is FQGNSA. Here the CDR3 DNA reads TGTGCCAGCAGCTTAGGAGACGCCGCCCCGGGGAATTCACCCCTCCACTTT. Its protein product is CASSLGDAAPGNSPLHF.

The genes are TRBV6-5 and TRBJ1-1; 8 bases agree with TRBD1. Germline lookup yields CDR1 MNHEY and CDR2 SVGAGI. The CDR3 sequence is 13 residues long. The trim removed 4 bases at V and 6 bases at J, leaving 4 bases unmatched. The CDR3, as DNA: TGTGCCAGCAGTTCCAAGACAGGGGCTGAAGCTTTCTTT. Its protein is CASSSKTGAEAFF.

The V gene is TRBV19, the J gene TRBJ1-5; 9 positions agree with TRBD1. Germline-derived CDR1 and CDR2 are LNHDA and SQIVND (reference sequence). This CDR3 has 14 amino acids. J lost 2 bases, V lost 9 bases, and 5 bases had no gene match. CDR3 residues: CASQRTGGNQPQHF. In DNA, the CDR3 is TGTGCCAGCCAAAGGACAGGGGGCAATCAGCCCCAGCATTTT.

This clone was detected once. This chain connects TRBV6-1 to TRBJ2-1; a weak D match, TRBD1 (6 bases). The CDR3 length is 16 residues. CDR1 and CDR2 from the germline V gene are MNHNS and SASEGT. Trimming left V 4 bases short and J 1 base short, with 14 bases between. The CDR3 coding sequence is TGTGCCAGCAGTGTACAGGGAAGGATTTCCTACAATGAGCAGTTCTTC. Its protein product is CASSVQGRISYNEQFF.

The CDR3, as DNA: TGTGCCAGCAGTTTATGGGGACTCCAGAGCTCCTACGAGCAGTACTTC. Translation: CASSLWGLQSSYEQYF. The chain carries TRBV27 and TRBJ2-7, with D tentatively TRBD2 (6 bases). This CDR3 contains 16 residues. V dropped 1 base and J dropped 0 bases, with 13 bases sitting between them. Germline CDR1 MNHEY, CDR2 SMNVEV (reference sequence).

The chain is built from TRBV5-1 and TRBJ2-7; 7 nucleotides agree with TRBD1. With 4 bases clipped from V and 5 bases from J, the junction kept 9 bases outside the gene matches. In germline, CDR1 is SGHRS, CDR2 YFSETQ. This CDR3 comprises 14 residues. The CDR3, as DNA: TGCGCCAGCAGCCCTACCGGACAGGAGAACGAGCAGTACTTC. Translation: CASSPTGQENEQYF. Variable domain in full (rest from reference TRBV5-1 and TRBJ2-7): KAGVTQTPRYLIKTRGQQVTLSCSPISGHRSVSWYQQTPGQGLQFLFEYFSETQRNKGNFPGRFSGRQFSNSRSEMNVSTLELGDSALYLCASSPTGQENEQYFGPGTRLTVT.

The chain links TRBV5-5 to TRBJ1-4; 9 positions agree with TRBD1. CDR1 SGHKS and CDR2 YYEKEE come from the germline V gene (reference sequence). V lost 3 bases, J lost 5 bases, and 5 bases stayed unmatched. This CDR3 is built from 15 residues. This chain's CDR3 is CASSSLDRGNEKLFF. CDR3 coding DNA: TGTGCCAGCAGCTCCTTAGACAGGGGGAATGAAAAACTGTTTTTT.